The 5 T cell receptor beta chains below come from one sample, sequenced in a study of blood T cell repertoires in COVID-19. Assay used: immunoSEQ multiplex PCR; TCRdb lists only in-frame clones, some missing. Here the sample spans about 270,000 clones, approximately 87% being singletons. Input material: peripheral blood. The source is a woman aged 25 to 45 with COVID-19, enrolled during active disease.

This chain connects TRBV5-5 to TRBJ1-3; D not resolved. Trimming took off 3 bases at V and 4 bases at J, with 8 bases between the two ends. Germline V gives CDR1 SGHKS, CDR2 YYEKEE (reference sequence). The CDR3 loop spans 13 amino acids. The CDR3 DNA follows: TGTGCCAGCAGCTATCGAGGGGGAAACACCATATATTTT. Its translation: CASSYRGGNTIYF.

DNA of the CDR3: TGTGCCAGCAGTTCAGAGTCCCCTGCGGCACAGTTCTTC. Translation: CASSSESPAAQFF. This sequence joins TRBV5-5 and TRBJ2-1; no clear D. V was trimmed by 5 bases and J by 13 bases, leaving 19 bases between them. The V gene's germline CDR1 is SGHKS and CDR2 YYEKEE (reference sequence). The CDR3 is made up of 13 amino acids.

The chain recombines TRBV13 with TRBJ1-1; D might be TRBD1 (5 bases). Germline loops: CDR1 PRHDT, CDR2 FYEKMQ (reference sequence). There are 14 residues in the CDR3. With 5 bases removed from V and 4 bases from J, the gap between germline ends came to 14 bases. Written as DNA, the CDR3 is TGTGCCAGCAGCCCAGGCTATAGGGGCACTGAAGCTTTCTTT. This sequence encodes CASSPGYRGTEAFF.

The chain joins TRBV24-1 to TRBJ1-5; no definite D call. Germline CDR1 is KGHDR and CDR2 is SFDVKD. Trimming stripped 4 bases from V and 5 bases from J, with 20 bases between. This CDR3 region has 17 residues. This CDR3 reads CATSDPTPTSLDQPQHF. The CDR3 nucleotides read TGTGCCACCAGTGACCCCACTCCTACTAGTTTGGATCAGCCCCAGCATTTT.

The CDR3 loop is CASSFGTVYEQYF. As DNA, the CDR3 is TGTGCCAGCAGTTTTGGAACAGTCTACGAGCAGTACTTC. V is TRBV27 and J is TRBJ2-7; no definite D call. Looked up from germline, CDR1 is MNHEY and CDR2 is SMNVEV (reference sequence). Trimming took 3 bases from V and 3 from J, leaving 9 bases between them. The CDR3 totals 13 residues.